The rows below give T cell receptor beta chains drawn from one sample of a study of beta chain features in type 1 diabetes. The method was immunoSEQ multiplex PCR; TCRdb's version includes in-frame clones alone and lacks a portion of them. This sample has 900,000 or so clones; 17% occur once, and the top ten carry about 0.02%. Material for sequencing was naive CD4+ T cells from blood. Source of these receptors: a woman younger than 30 in good health. The CDR3 runs from the conserved cysteine through the conserved F or W.

j_call: TRBJ2-3; v_call: TRBV7-2; cdr3_aa: CASSSWGPTDTQYF
j_call: TRBJ2-3; v_call: TRBV28; cdr3_aa: CASSAPVAGELDTQYF
j_call: TRBJ2-1; v_call: TRBV5-1; cdr3_aa: CASTPGGNSYNEQFF
j_call: TRBJ1-1; v_call: TRBV7-2; cdr3_aa: CASSYGQYTEAFF
j_call: TRBJ2-7; v_call: TRBV7-6; cdr3_aa: CASSQGTSGYEQYF
j_call: TRBJ2-1; v_call: TRBV7-7; cdr3_aa: CASSLVPTSKGDNEQFF
j_call: TRBJ2-3; v_call: TRBV2; cdr3_aa: CASRMDSIADTQYF
j_call: TRBJ1-1; v_call: TRBV7-8; cdr3_aa: CASSLSEGGQNTEAFF
j_call: TRBJ1-5; v_call: TRBV28; cdr3_aa: CASSPIRRVQPQHF
j_call: TRBJ2-1; v_call: TRBV19; cdr3_aa: CASRAGGSYNEQFF
j_call: TRBJ2-7; v_call: TRBV9; cdr3_aa: CASSVVGGRALYEQYF
j_call: TRBJ2-5; v_call: TRBV21-1; cdr3_aa: CASSKGGKVFGASRGTQYF
j_call: TRBJ2-7; v_call: TRBV6-6; cdr3_aa: CASSYVRGDYEQYF
j_call: TRBJ1-2; v_call: TRBV18; cdr3_aa: CASSPTGTANYGYTF
j_call: TRBJ2-3; v_call: TRBV29-1; cdr3_aa: CSAWDRGSTDTQYF
j_call: TRBJ2-1; v_call: TRBV4-2; cdr3_aa: CASSQLQGLNHNEQFF
j_call: -; v_call: TRBV28; cdr3_aa: CASSPPYEQYF
j_call: TRBJ2-5; v_call: TRBV7-2; cdr3_aa: CASSLFVGGRETQYF
j_call: TRBJ2-3; v_call: TRBV10-3; cdr3_aa: CAISGNTGVDDTQYF
j_call: TRBJ2-5; v_call: TRBV29-1; cdr3_aa: CSVGDFKGAQYF
j_call: TRBJ2-7; v_call: TRBV21-1; cdr3_aa: CASSKVGTGFSEQYF
j_call: TRBJ1-2; v_call: TRBV5-1; cdr3_aa: CASSLAGAANYGYTF
j_call: TRBJ2-5; v_call: TRBV9; cdr3_aa: CASSPLGTNVKETQYF
j_call: TRBJ2-1; v_call: TRBV7-9; cdr3_aa: CASSSDSHNEQFF
j_call: TRBJ2-7; v_call: TRBV4-3; cdr3_aa: CASSQETVGLTYEQYF
j_call: TRBJ1-5; v_call: TRBV5-8; cdr3_aa: CASSLAGSYSNQPQHF
j_call: TRBJ2-3; v_call: TRBV5-4; cdr3_aa: CASSLDGFPATDTQYF
j_call: TRBJ2-3; v_call: TRBV10-3; cdr3_aa: CAIRTDTDTQYF
j_call: TRBJ2-3; v_call: TRBV4-2; cdr3_aa: CASSQESGSNADTQYF
j_call: TRBJ2-1; v_call: TRBV10-3; cdr3_aa: CAISESGGSFDEQFF
j_call: TRBJ1-5; v_call: TRBV28; cdr3_aa: CASSLPGLNNQPQHF
j_call: TRBJ2-5; v_call: TRBV2; cdr3_aa: CASSERLQETQYF
j_call: TRBJ2-3; v_call: TRBV6-5; cdr3_aa: CASSYGGRTGDTQYF
j_call: TRBJ1-2; v_call: TRBV7-2; cdr3_aa: CASRQPGQPYGYTF
j_call: TRBJ2-7; v_call: TRBV29-1; cdr3_aa: CSVSRSYEQYF
j_call: TRBJ2-6; v_call: TRBV28; cdr3_aa: CASGRDLGANVLTF
j_call: TRBJ2-1; v_call: TRBV19; cdr3_aa: CASSIGTSGYNEQFF
j_call: TRBJ2-1; v_call: TRBV14; cdr3_aa: CASSQVWGSYNEQFF
j_call: TRBJ2-7; v_call: TRBV7-3; cdr3_aa: CASNNGLVTYEQYF
j_call: TRBJ2-2; v_call: TRBV7-2; cdr3_aa: CASSQGGGNTGELFF
j_call: TRBJ1-5; v_call: TRBV7-6; cdr3_aa: CASSWGQGWDQPQHF
j_call: TRBJ2-4; v_call: TRBV27; cdr3_aa: CASSPSGGYIQYF
j_call: TRBJ1-3; v_call: TRBV18; cdr3_aa: CASSRSHQGSGNTIYF
j_call: TRBJ2-2; v_call: TRBV9; cdr3_aa: CASSERGVDTGELFF
j_call: TRBJ2-1; v_call: TRBV6-5; cdr3_aa: CASSPGARVGYEQFF
j_call: TRBJ2-6; v_call: TRBV7-8; cdr3_aa: CASSITGTGASGANVLTF